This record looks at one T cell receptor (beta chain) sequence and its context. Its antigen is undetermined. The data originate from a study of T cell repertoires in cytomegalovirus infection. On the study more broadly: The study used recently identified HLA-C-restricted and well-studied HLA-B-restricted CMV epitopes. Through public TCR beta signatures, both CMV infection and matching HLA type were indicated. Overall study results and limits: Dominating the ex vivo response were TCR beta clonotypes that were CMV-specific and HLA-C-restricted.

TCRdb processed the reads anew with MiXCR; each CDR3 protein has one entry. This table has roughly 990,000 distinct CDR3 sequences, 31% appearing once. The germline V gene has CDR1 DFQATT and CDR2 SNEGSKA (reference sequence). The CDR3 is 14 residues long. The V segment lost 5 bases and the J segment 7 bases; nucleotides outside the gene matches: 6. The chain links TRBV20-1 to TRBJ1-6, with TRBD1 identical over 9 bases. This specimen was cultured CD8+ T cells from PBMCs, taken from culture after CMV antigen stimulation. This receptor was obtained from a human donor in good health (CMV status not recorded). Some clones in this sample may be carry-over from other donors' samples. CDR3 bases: TGCAGTGCTTCGTACAGGGGGCTAAATTCACCCCTCCACTTT. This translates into CSASYRGLNSPLHF.